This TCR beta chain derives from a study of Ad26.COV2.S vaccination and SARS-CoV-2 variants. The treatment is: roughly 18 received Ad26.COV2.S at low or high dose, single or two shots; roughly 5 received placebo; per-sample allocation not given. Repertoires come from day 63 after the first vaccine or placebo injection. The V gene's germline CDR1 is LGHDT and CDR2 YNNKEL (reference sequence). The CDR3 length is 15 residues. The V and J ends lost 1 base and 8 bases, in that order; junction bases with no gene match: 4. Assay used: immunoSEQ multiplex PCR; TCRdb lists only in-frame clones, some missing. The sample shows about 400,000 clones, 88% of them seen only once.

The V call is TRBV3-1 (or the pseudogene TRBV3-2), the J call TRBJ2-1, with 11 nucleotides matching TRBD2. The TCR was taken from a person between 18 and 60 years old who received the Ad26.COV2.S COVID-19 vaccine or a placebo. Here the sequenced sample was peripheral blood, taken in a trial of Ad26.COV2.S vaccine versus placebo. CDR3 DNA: TGTGCCAGCAGCCAAGGTAGCGGGGGGGTAGATGAGCAGTTCTTC. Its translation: CASSQGSGGVDEQFF.